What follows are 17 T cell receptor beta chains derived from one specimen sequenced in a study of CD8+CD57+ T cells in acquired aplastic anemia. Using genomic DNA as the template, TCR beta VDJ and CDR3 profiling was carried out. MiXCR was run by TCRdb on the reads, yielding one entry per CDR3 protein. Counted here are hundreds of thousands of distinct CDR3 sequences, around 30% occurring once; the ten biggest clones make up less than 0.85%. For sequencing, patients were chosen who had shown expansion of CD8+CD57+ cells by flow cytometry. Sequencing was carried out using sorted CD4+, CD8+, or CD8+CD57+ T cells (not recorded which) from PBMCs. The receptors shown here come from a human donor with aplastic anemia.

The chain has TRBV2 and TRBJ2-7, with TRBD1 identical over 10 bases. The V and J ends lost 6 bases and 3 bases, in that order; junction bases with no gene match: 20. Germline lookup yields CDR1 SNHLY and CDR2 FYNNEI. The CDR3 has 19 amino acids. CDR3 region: CASSETATGGKQRYYEQYF. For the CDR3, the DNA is TGTGCCAGCAGCGAAACTGCGACAGGGGGCAAACAGCGGTACTACGAGCAGTACTTC.

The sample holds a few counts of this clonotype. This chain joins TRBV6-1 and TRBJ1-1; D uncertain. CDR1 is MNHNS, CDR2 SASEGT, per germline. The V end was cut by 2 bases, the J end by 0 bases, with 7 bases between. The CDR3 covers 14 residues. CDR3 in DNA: TGTGCCAGCAGTGAACCGAACCTGAACACTGAAGCTTTCTTT. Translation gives CASSEPNLNTEAFF.

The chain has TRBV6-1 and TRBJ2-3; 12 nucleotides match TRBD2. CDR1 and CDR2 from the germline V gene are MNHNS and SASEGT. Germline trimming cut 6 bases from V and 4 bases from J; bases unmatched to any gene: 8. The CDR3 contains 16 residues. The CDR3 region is CASSQLAGGPSDTQYF. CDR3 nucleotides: TGTGCCAGCAGCCAGCTAGCGGGAGGGCCCTCAGATACGCAGTATTTT.

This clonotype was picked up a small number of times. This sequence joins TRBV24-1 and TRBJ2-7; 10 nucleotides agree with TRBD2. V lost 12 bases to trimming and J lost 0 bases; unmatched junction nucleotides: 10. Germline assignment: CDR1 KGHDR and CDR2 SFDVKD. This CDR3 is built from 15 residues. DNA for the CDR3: TGTGCCCTCTTTAGCGGGAGGAGGAGCTCCTACGAGCAGTACTTC. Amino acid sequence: CALFSGRRSSYEQYF.

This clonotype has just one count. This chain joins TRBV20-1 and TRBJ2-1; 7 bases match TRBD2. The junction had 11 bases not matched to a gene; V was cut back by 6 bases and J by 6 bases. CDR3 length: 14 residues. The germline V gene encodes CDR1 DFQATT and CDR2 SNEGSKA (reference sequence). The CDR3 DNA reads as TGCAGTGCAAAACCGGGACTATCAAGCAATGAGCAGTTCTTC. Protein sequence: CSAKPGLSSNEQFF.

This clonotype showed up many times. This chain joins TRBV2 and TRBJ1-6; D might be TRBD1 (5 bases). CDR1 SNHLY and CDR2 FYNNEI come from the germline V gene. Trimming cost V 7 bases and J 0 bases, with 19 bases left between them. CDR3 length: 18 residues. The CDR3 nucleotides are TGTGCCAGCATGCGGCGGGCAGGGCACAGCTCCTATAATTCACCCCTCCACTTT. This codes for CASMRRAGHSSYNSPLHF.

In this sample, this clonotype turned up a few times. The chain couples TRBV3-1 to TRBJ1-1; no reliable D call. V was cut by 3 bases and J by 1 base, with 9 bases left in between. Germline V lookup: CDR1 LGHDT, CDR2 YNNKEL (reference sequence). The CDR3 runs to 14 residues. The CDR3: CASSQRTWNTEAFF. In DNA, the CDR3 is TGTGCCAGCAGCCAGCGGACCTGGAACACTGAAGCTTTCTTT.

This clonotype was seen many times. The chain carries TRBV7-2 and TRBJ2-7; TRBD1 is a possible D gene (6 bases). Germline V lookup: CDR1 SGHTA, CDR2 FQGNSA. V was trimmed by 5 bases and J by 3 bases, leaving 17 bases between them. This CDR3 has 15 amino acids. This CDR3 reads CASSPTRDKGYEQYF. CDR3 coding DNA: TGTGCCAGCAGCCCTACCCGGGACAAGGGCTACGAGCAGTACTTC. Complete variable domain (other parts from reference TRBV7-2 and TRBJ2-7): GAGVSQSPSNKVTEKGKDVELRCDPISGHTALYWYRQSLGQGLEFLIYFQGNSAPDKSGLPSDRFSAERTGGSVSTLTIQRTQQEDSAVYLCASSPTRDKGYEQYFGPGTRLTVT.

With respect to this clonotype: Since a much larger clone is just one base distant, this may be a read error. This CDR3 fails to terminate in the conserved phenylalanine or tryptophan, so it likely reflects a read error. The CDR3 nucleotides read TGTGCCAGTAGGTGGACTAGAACCGGGGAGCTGTTTCTT. Protein product: CASRWTRTGELFL. The chain uses TRBV19 and TRBJ2-2, with 7 bases that match TRBD2. V was pared by 6 bases and J by 5 bases, with 3 bases of the junction left unmatched. The CDR3 consists of 13 residues. Looked up from germline, CDR1 is LNHDA and CDR2 is SQIVND (reference sequence).

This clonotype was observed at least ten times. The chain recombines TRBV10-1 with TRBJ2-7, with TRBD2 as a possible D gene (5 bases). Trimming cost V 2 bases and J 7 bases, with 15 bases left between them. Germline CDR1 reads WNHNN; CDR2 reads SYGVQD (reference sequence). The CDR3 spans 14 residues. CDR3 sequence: CASSETVSVDEQYF. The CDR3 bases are TGCGCCAGCAGTGAGACAGTTAGCGTGGATGAGCAGTACTTC.

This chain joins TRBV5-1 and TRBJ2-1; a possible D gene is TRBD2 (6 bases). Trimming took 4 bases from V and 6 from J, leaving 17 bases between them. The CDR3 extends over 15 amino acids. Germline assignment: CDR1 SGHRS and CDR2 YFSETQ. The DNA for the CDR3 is TGCGCCAGCAGCGTGCTAGCGCCCACCGCCAATGAGCAGTTCTTC. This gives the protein CASSVLAPTANEQFF.

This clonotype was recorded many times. CDR3 bases: TGTGCCAGCAGTGAGGACAGAACCCGAATTGAAGCTTTCTTT. Translated, it gives CASSEDRTRIEAFF. The chain carries TRBV2 and TRBJ1-1; D might be TRBD1 (6 bases). Germline V gives CDR1 SNHLY, CDR2 FYNNEI. V lost 3 bases and J lost 7, with 15 bases in between. There are 14 residues in the CDR3.

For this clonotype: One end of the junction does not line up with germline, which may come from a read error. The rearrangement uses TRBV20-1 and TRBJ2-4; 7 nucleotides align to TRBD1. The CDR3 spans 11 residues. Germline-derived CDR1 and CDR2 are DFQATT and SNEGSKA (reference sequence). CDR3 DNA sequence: TGCAGTGCTAGTTCCCTTGGACAGGATTATTTC. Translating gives CSASSLGQDYF.

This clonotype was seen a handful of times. The CDR3 reads CASSQLAGAGGELFF. The CDR3 DNA is TGTGCCAGCAGCCAGCTAGCGGGAGCGGGCGGGGAGCTGTTTTTT. The chain couples TRBV3-1 to TRBJ2-2, with TRBD2 matching over 10 bases. This CDR3 comprises 15 residues. The trim removed 3 bases at V and 7 bases at J, leaving 5 bases unmatched. Germline assignment: CDR1 LGHDT and CDR2 YNNKEL (reference sequence).

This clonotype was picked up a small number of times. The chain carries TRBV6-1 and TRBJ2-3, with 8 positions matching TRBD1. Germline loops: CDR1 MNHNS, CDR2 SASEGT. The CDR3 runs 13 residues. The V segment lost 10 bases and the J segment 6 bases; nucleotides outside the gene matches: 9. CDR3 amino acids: CATDRGWLDTQYF. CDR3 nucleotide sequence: TGTGCCACCGACAGGGGTTGGTTGGATACGCAGTATTTT.

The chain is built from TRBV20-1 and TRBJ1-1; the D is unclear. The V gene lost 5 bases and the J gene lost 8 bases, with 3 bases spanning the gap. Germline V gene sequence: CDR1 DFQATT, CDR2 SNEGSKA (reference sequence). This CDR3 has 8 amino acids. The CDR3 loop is CSAAEAFF. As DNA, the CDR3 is TGCAGTGCTGCGGAAGCTTTCTTT.

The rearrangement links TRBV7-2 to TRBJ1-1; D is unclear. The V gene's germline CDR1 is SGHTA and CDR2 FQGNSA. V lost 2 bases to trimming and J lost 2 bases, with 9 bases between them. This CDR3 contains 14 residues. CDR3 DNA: TGTGCCAGCAGCTTATTTGGCCCTAACACTGAAGCTTTCTTT. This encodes CASSLFGPNTEAFF.